The 29 T cell receptor beta chains in this list originate from one sample, sequenced in a study of cytomegalovirus exposure and HLA in healthy donors. Vbeta (60) and Jbeta (13) primers were used in the PCR. Data came from immunoSEQ multiplex PCR; TCRdb stores just in-frame clones and leaves some out. The sample yields under 65,000 clones, approximately 82% seen once. Sequencing input: PBMCs. The source is a man between 50 and 59 years old in good health and CMV-seronegative.

This clone appeared once. The gene calls are TRBV7-2 and TRBJ2-3; 9 bases are shared with TRBD1. The trim removed 5 bases at V and 5 bases at J, leaving 8 bases unmatched. Germline V lookup: CDR1 SGHTA, CDR2 FQGNSA. The CDR3 has 15 residues. Here the CDR3 reads CASSATGGQGDTQYF. CDR3 DNA: TGTGCCAGCAGCGCGACAGGGGGGCAGGGAGATACGCAGTATTTT. The complete variable domain, with remaining parts taken from reference TRBV7-2 and TRBJ2-3, reads GAGVSQSPSNKVTEKGKDVELRCDPISGHTALYWYRQSLGQGLEFLIYFQGNSAPDKSGLPSDRFSAERTGGSVSTLTIQRTQQEDSAVYLCASSATGGQGDTQYFGPGTRLTVL.

The V call is TRBV19, the J call TRBJ1-4, with D possibly TRBD1 on 5 matching bases. Germline V gives CDR1 LNHDA, CDR2 SQIVND (reference sequence). V was cut by 5 bases and J by 1 base, with 11 bases left in between. The CDR3 runs to 15 residues. CDR3 nucleotides: TGTGCCAGTAGTGGGCAGGGCCTAACTAATGAAAAACTGTTTTTT. This encodes CASSGQGLTNEKLFF.

In regard to this clone: An end of the junction does not agree with germline; a read error may underlie this. The rearrangement uses TRBV7-9 and TRBJ1-1; D ambiguous. CDR1 SEHNR and CDR2 FQNEAQ come from the germline V gene (reference sequence). The CDR3 loop spans 12 amino acids. CDR3 sequence (DNA): TGTTCCAGCAGCGTCGGCGGCACTGAAGCTTTCTTT. As protein: CSSSVGGTEAFF.

This chain links TRBV9 with TRBJ2-3; TRBD2 matches 14 bases. Germline CDR1 SGDLS, CDR2 YYNGEE. CDR3 length: 18 residues. J was trimmed by 7 bases and V by 0 bases; bases with no gene match: 10. CDR3 in DNA: TGTGCCAGCAGCGTAGACTTGTTAGGGACTAGCGGGGGTAATACGCAGTATTTT. Encoded protein: CASSVDLLGTSGGNTQYF.

This chain joins TRBV2 and TRBJ1-4, with D possibly matching TRBD1 (6 bases). The CDR3 totals 15 residues. Trimming took off 1 base at V and 8 bases at J, with 14 bases between the two ends. Germline lookup yields CDR1 SNHLY and CDR2 FYNNEI. The DNA for the CDR3 is TGTGCCAGCAGTGAAGATCTGGGGGCAAGGGAAAAACTGTTTTTT. Translating gives CASSEDLGAREKLFF.

This clone has a handful of counts. The CDR3 nucleotides are TGCGCCAGCAGCTTGTTGGGCGCCGAGGGTGAAAAACTGTTTTTT. This sequence encodes CASSLLGAEGEKLFF. The chain recombines TRBV5-1 with TRBJ1-4; no firm D call. The germline gives CDR1 SGHRS, CDR2 YFSETQ. This CDR3 has 15 amino acids. The V end lost 1 base, the J end lost 7 bases, and 14 bases lay between the germline ends. Drawing the rest from reference TRBV5-1 and TRBJ1-4, the complete variable domain is KAGVTQTPRYLIKTRGQQVTLSCSPISGHRSVSWYQQTPGQGLQFLFEYFSETQRNKGNFPGRFSGRQFSNSRSEMNVSTLELGDSALYLCASSLLGAEGEKLFFGSGTQLSVL.

This clone has more than one count but fewer than ten. The chain has TRBV6-5 and TRBJ2-7, with 8 positions matching TRBD1. The V gene's germline CDR1 is MNHEY and CDR2 SVGAGI. The CDR3 totals 14 residues. Trimming took 4 bases from V and 3 from J; bases not matched to a gene: 5. Written as DNA, the CDR3 is TGTGCCAGCAGTTCTACCGGGACAGGCTACGAGCAGTACTTC. Its protein is CASSSTGTGYEQYF.

The chain couples TRBV4-1 to TRBJ2-7, with TRBD1 matching 10 bases. CDR1 MGHRA and CDR2 YSYEKL come from the germline V gene. The CDR3 covers 17 residues. V was clipped by 3 bases and J by 0 bases; unmatched bases: 8. The CDR3: CASSHGTGATLSYEQYF. The DNA for the CDR3 is TGCGCCAGCAGCCATGGGACAGGGGCTACCCTCTCCTACGAGCAGTACTTC.

The chain is built from TRBV19 and TRBJ2-7; TRBD1 matches at 7 bases. Germline V gene lookup returns CDR1 LNHDA and CDR2 SQIVND (reference sequence). V dropped 2 bases and J dropped 1; count of bases not matched to a gene: 5. The CDR3 has 15 amino acids. In DNA form, the CDR3 reads TGTGCCAGTAGTATAAAGGGGGCGGTATCCTACGAGCAGTACTTC. It specifies CASSIKGAVSYEQYF. Using reference TRBV19 and TRBJ2-7 for the parts outside the CDR3, the full variable domain is DGGITQSPKYLFRKEGQNVTLSCEQNLNHDAMYWYRQDPGQGLRLIYYSQIVNDFQKGDIAEGYSVSREKKESFPLTVTSAQKNPTAFYLCASSIKGAVSYEQYFGPGTRLTVT.

The chain carries TRBV10-3 and TRBJ2-3; the match to TRBD2 covers 10 bases. The CDR3 runs to 16 residues. Germline-derived CDR1 and CDR2 are ENHRY and SYGVKD. V gave up 6 bases and J gave up 4 bases; unmatched junction bases: 10. In DNA, the CDR3 is TGTGCCATCAGCGGGGACAAGCGGGGGGGTCCAGATACGCAGTATTTT. As protein: CAISGDKRGGPDTQYF.

This clone was picked up one time. V and J are TRBV7-8 and TRBJ1-3; D might be TRBD1 (6 bases). The CDR3 has 17 residues. V gave up 0 bases and J gave up 0 bases, with 12 bases separating them. CDR1 is SGHVS and CDR2 is FQNEAQ in the germline V gene. The CDR3 is CASSLALRGGSGNTIYF. Written as DNA, the CDR3 is TGTGCCAGCAGCTTAGCTTTGAGGGGGGGCTCTGGAAACACCATATATTTT.

The genes are TRBV23-1 and TRBJ2-7, with D maybe TRBD2 (6 bases). TRBV23-1 is treated as an ORF (open reading frame) with a function not yet certain. The CDR3 is 13 residues long. Between the trimmed V and J ends, which lost 9 bases and 5 bases, there was a span of 17 bases. The CDR3 DNA reads as TGCGCCAGTCAACGGAGGGGTCGAGACGAGCAGTACTTC. It specifies CASQRRGRDEQYF.

This chain links TRBV28 with TRBJ1-4; D unresolved. V lost 2 bases, J lost 0 bases, and 7 bases lay in between. Germline loops: CDR1 MDHEN, CDR2 SYDVKM. The CDR3 contains 15 residues. CDR3 nucleotide sequence: TGTGCCAGCAGTTTACAAGCGGCAACTAATGAAAAACTGTTTTTT. As protein: CASSLQAATNEKLFF.

The V call is TRBV2, the J call TRBJ2-5, with 7 bases lining up with TRBD2. The CDR3 totals 12 residues. Germline-derived CDR1 and CDR2 are SNHLY and FYNNEI. The ends lost 7 bases at V and 5 bases at J; junction bases unmatched: 4. CDR3 bases: TGTGCCAGCACGCGGGGGAGCGAGACCCAGTACTTC. This gives the protein CASTRGSETQYF.

The genes are TRBV19 and TRBJ2-5; 9 bases align to TRBD1. V shed 4 bases and J 1 base; nucleotides not matched to a gene: 7. From germline, CDR1 is LNHDA and CDR2 SQIVND (reference sequence). The CDR3 is made up of 16 amino acids. The CDR3 DNA follows: TGTGCCAGTAGTACAACAGGGGGCCTGGGCCAAGAGACCCAGTACTTC. Translating gives CASSTTGGLGQETQYF.

The gene calls are TRBV9 and TRBJ2-3; TRBD2 matches at 8 bases. Trimming cost V 0 bases and J 7 bases; bases outside gene matches: 4. There are 14 residues in the CDR3. Germline loops: CDR1 SGDLS, CDR2 YYNGEE. The CDR3 reads CASSVDGGANTQYF. The CDR3 nucleotides read TGTGCCAGCAGCGTAGACGGGGGGGCAAATACGCAGTATTTT. The full variable domain, its missing parts supplied by reference TRBV9 and TRBJ2-3, is DSGVTQTPKHLITATGQRVTLRCSPRSGDLSVYWYQQSLDQGLQFLIQYYNGEERAKGNILERFSAQQFPDLHSELNLSSLELGDSALYFCASSVDGGANTQYFGPGTRLTVL.

The chain is built from TRBV6-1 and TRBJ1-4; 10 bases are a match to TRBD1. The CDR3 contains 16 residues. The germline V gene has CDR1 MNHNS and CDR2 SASEGT. J was trimmed by 8 bases and V by 4 bases; bases with no gene match: 10. The CDR3 sequence: CASSGRGGTGEEKLFF. The CDR3 bases are TGTGCCAGCAGTGGAAGGGGGGGGACAGGGGAGGAAAAACTGTTTTTT.

V usage is TRBV5-1 and J usage is TRBJ2-2; unclear D gene. This CDR3 spans 12 amino acids. In germline, CDR1 is SGHRS, CDR2 YFSETQ. V lost 3 bases, J lost 5 bases, and 5 bases lay in between. The CDR3 is CASSSGTGELFF. The CDR3 DNA sequence: TGCGCCAGCAGCTCCGGGACCGGGGAGCTGTTTTTT.

CDR3 amino acids: CASSSNRGGTETQYF. CDR3 nucleotides: TGTGCCAGCAGTTCCAATAGAGGGGGTACGGAGACCCAGTACTTC. The V call is TRBV7-2, the J call TRBJ2-5; a possible D gene is TRBD1 (6 bases). This CDR3 has 15 residues. Germline loops: CDR1 SGHTA, CDR2 FQGNSA. V shed 6 bases and J shed 5 bases, with 19 bases lying between them. Full variable domain (missing parts from reference TRBV7-2 and TRBJ2-5): GAGVSQSPSNKVTEKGKDVELRCDPISGHTALYWYRQSLGQGLEFLIYFQGNSAPDKSGLPSDRFSAERTGGSVSTLTIQRTQQEDSAVYLCASSSNRGGTETQYFGPGTRLLVL.

The genes are TRBV29-1 and TRBJ2-1, with 15 bases aligning to TRBD2. The trim removed 6 bases at V and 15 bases at J, leaving 6 bases unmatched. The CDR3 sequence is 12 residues long. The germline V gene has CDR1 SQVTM and CDR2 ANQGSEA. The CDR3 nucleotides are TGCAGCGTGCGGACTAGCGGGGGGGTTCTGTTCTTC. Its translation is CSVRTSGGVLFF.

The chain carries TRBV7-7 and TRBJ2-2; D is possibly TRBD1 (5 bases). Germline V gene sequence: CDR1 SSHAT, CDR2 FNYEAQ (reference sequence). V gave up 1 base and J gave up 2 bases, with 5 bases separating them. This CDR3 is built from 14 residues. CDR3 residues: CASSLGGNTGELFF. For the CDR3, the DNA is TGTGCCAGCAGCTTAGGGGGCAACACCGGGGAGCTGTTTTTT. Based on the CDR3 plus reference TRBV7-7 and TRBJ2-2, the full variable domain is GAGVSQSPRYKVTKRGQDVTLRCDPISSHATLYWYQQALGQGPEFLTYFNYEAQPDKSGLPSDRFSAERPEGSISTLTIQRTEQRDSAMYRCASSLGGNTGELFFGEGSRLTVL.

The V call is TRBV18, the J call TRBJ2-5; perhaps TRBD2 as D (6 bases). The CDR3 runs to 13 residues. V was clipped by 6 bases and J by 3 bases, with 11 bases between them. The germline V gene has CDR1 KGHSH and CDR2 LQKENI. CDR3 coding DNA: TGTGCCAGCTCTCGGGACTGGAAAGAGACCCAGTACTTC. Translating it yields CASSRDWKETQYF.

The J gene is TRBJ2-5, the V gene TRBV15, with 10 bases that match TRBD1. V trimming: 5 bases; J trimming: 5 bases; junction bases outside the gene matches: 11. The CDR3 runs to 16 residues. Germline V lookup: CDR1 LNHNV, CDR2 YYDKDF (reference sequence). The CDR3 here is CATSGAGTGEAETQYF. The CDR3 DNA sequence: TGTGCCACCAGCGGCGCCGGGACAGGGGAGGCGGAGACCCAGTACTTC.

V and J are TRBV6-5 and TRBJ2-5, with D unresolved. This CDR3 region has 15 residues. V shed 3 bases and J shed 5 bases, with 16 bases lying between them. The germline gives CDR1 MNHEY, CDR2 SVGAGI. The CDR3: CASSYEANVLETQYF. The CDR3 DNA follows: TGTGCCAGCAGTTATGAGGCTAATGTTTTGGAGACCCAGTACTTC.

The chain uses TRBV21-1 and TRBJ2-5; no DNA check was done on the table's D call, TRBD1. TRBV21-1 is a pseudogene segment. There are 15 residues in the CDR3. The CDR3: CASSKGGQGLETQYF. The CDR3, as DNA: TGTGCCAGCAGCAAAGGGGGACAGGGCCTGGAGACCCAGTACTTC.

V usage is TRBV19 and J usage is TRBJ2-5, with D perhaps matching TRBD1 (5 bases). In germline, CDR1 is LNHDA, CDR2 SQIVND (reference sequence). This CDR3 is 16 amino acids long. The V and J ends lost 5 bases and 1 base respectively, with 17 bases between them. This CDR3 is CASSPQGFGTQETQYF. The CDR3 nucleotides read TGTGCCAGTAGTCCCCAGGGTTTTGGAACCCAAGAGACCCAGTACTTC.

The V and J genes are TRBV4-2 and TRBJ2-3; D not resolved. The CDR3 is 16 residues long. Per germline, CDR1 LGHNA and CDR2 YNFKEQ. V was clipped by 1 base and J by 2 bases, with 13 bases between them. DNA for the CDR3: TGTGCCAGCAGCCAAGGGAGAGACCACTTCACAGATACGCAGTATTTT. Amino acids: CASSQGRDHFTDTQYF.

This sequence joins TRBV7-2 and TRBJ1-5; 7 bases are shared with TRBD1. Germline V gene lookup returns CDR1 SGHTA and CDR2 FQGNSA. The CDR3 sequence is 13 residues long. The ends lost 5 bases at V and 7 bases at J; junction bases unmatched: 5. The CDR3 protein is CASSPDRVQPQHF. CDR3 coding DNA: TGTGCCAGCAGCCCCGACAGGGTCCAGCCCCAGCATTTT.

The rearrangement uses TRBV5-6 and TRBJ2-1; 10 bases fit TRBD2. Germline V gene sequence: CDR1 SGHDT, CDR2 YYEEEE. This CDR3 has 17 residues. V was clipped by 3 bases and J by 7 bases; unmatched bases: 13. Written as DNA, the CDR3 is TGTGCCAGCAGCTCCCCACTAAGCGGGGGGGTCAAAAATGAGCAGTTCTTC. The encoded protein is CASSSPLSGGVKNEQFF.